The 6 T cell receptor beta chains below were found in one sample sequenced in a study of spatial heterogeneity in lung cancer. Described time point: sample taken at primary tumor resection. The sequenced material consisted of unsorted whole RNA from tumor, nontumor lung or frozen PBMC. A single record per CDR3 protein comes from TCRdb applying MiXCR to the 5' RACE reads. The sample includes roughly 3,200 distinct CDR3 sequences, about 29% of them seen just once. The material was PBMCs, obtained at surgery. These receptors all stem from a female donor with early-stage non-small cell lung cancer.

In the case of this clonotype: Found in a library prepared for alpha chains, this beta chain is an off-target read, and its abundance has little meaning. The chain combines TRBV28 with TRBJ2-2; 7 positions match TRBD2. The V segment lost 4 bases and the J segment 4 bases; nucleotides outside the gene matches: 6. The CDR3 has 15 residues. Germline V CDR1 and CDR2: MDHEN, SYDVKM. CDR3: CASSWRGTSTGELFF. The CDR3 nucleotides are TGTGCCAGCAGTTGGCGGGGGACCTCCACCGGGGAGCTGTTTTTT.

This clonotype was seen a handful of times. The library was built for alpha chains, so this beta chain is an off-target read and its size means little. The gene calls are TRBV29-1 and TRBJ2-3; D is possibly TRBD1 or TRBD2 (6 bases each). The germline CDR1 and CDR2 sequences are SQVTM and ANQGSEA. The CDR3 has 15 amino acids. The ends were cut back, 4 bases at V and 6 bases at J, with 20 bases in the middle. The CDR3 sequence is CSVVADSGRLDTQYF. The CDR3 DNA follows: TGCAGCGTTGTTGCGGACAGCGGGCGCCTCGATACGCAGTATTTT.

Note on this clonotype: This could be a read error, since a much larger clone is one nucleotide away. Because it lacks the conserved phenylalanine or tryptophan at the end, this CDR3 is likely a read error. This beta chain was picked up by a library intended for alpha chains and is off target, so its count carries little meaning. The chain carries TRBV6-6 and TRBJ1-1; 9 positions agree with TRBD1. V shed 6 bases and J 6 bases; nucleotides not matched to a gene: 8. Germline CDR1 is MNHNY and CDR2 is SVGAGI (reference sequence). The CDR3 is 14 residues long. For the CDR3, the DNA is TGTGCCAGCAGCGTACAGGGGGCTAGGGCTGAAGCTTTCTCT. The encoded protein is CASSVQGARAEAFS.

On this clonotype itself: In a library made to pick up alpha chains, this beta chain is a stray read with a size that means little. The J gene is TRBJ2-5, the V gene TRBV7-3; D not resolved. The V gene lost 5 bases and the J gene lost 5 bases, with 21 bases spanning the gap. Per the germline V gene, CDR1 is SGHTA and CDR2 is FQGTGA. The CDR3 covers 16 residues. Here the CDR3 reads CASSASLSGSWETQYF. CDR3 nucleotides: TGTGCCAGCAGCGCCTCTCTCTCCGGGTCATGGGAGACCCAGTACTTC.

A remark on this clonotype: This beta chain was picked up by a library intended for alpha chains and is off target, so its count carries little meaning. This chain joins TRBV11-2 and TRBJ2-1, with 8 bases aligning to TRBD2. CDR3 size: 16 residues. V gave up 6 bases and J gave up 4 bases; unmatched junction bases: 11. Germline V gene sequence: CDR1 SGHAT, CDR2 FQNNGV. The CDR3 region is CASRRGAGGRYNEQFF. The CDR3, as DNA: TGTGCCAGCAGGCGGGGGGCGGGAGGCCGATACAATGAGCAGTTCTTC.

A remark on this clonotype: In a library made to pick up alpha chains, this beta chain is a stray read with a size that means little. The CDR3 DNA reads TGCAGTGCTAGTGAATCTCGTACGCAGTATTTT. Translated: CSASESRTQYF. The genes are TRBV20-1 and TRBJ2-3, with no clear D. Trimming left V 3 bases short and J 8 bases short, with 9 bases between. Germline-derived CDR1 and CDR2 are DFQATT and SNEGSKA (reference sequence). This CDR3 comprises 11 residues.